These 31 T cell receptor beta chains share one sample of origin, sequenced in a study of control samples from healthy donors and cancer patients. Generated by immunoSEQ multiplex PCR, the TCRdb table keeps only in-frame clones and is missing some. The table records some 35,000 clones, approximately 93% of them present only once. Input material: PBMCs. These receptors originate from a man in his forties or fifties with colorectal cancer.

This sequence joins TRBV3-1 (or the pseudogene TRBV3-2) and TRBJ2-7; D gene unclear. In germline, CDR1 is LGHDT, CDR2 YNNKEL (reference sequence). The CDR3 has 15 amino acids. The V and J ends lost 4 bases and 1 base respectively, with 14 bases between them. CDR3 nucleotide sequence: TGTGCCAGCAGCCTATCCCTGGGCGGATCCTACGAGCAGTACTTC. Translating gives CASSLSLGGSYEQYF.

The rearrangement uses TRBV7-9 and TRBJ1-2; perhaps TRBD1 as D (5 bases). CDR1 is SEHNR and CDR2 is FQNEAQ in the germline V gene (reference sequence). V was clipped by 1 base and J by 4 bases, with 10 bases between them. The CDR3 has 14 residues. The CDR3 region is CASSLGPGGYGYTF. CDR3 DNA: TGTGCCAGCAGCTTAGGACCCGGGGGCTATGGCTACACCTTC.

The chain is built from TRBV5-6 and TRBJ1-1, with TRBD1 matching 9 bases. CDR1 and CDR2 from the germline V gene are SGHDT and YYEEEE. J was trimmed by 5 bases and V by 3 bases; bases with no gene match: 5. This CDR3 comprises 14 residues. CDR3 loop: CASSYGQGWTEAFF. Here the CDR3 DNA reads TGTGCCAGCAGCTATGGACAGGGGTGGACTGAAGCTTTCTTT.

The J gene is TRBJ1-6, the V gene TRBV5-5, with 8 bases identical to TRBD1. This CDR3 region has 15 residues. Germline assignment: CDR1 SGHKS and CDR2 YYEKEE (reference sequence). Unmatched junction bases numbered 5, after V lost 4 bases and J lost 5 bases. CDR3 in amino acids: CASSIRTGNNSPLHF. CDR3 sequence (DNA): TGTGCCAGCAGCATACGGACAGGGAATAATTCACCCCTCCACTTT.

The genes are TRBV15 and TRBJ1-2; D might be TRBD1 (6 bases). Germline-derived CDR1 and CDR2 are LNHNV and YYDKDF (reference sequence). The CDR3 length is 13 residues. Trimming cost V 1 base and J 5 bases, with 8 bases left between them. Written as DNA, the CDR3 is TGTGCCACCAGCAGAGGGGGGCTATATGGCTACACCTTC. It codes for CATSRGGLYGYTF. Full variable domain (missing parts from reference TRBV15 and TRBJ1-2): DAMVIQNPRYQVTQFGKPVTLSCSQTLNHNVMYWYQQKSSQAPKLLFHYYDKDFNNEADTPDNFQSRRPNTSFCFLDIRSPGLGDTAMYLCATSRGGLYGYTFGSGTRLTVV.

V gene TRBV6-5 combines with J gene TRBJ2-6; D uncertain. The CDR3 is made up of 16 amino acids. The germline CDR1 and CDR2 sequences are MNHEY and SVGAGI. With 2 bases removed from V and 2 bases from J, the gap between germline ends came to 10 bases. CDR3 sequence (DNA): TGTGCCAGCAGTTACGCGGTGGGAACTGGGGCCAACGTCCTGACTTTC. This sequence encodes CASSYAVGTGANVLTF.

This rearrangement joins TRBV6-5 to TRBJ2-7; no clear D gene. The CDR3 runs to 13 residues. The V end was cut by 5 bases, the J end by 0 bases, with 8 bases between. The V gene's germline CDR1 is MNHEY and CDR2 SVGAGI. The CDR3 loop is CASSPGISYEQYF. The CDR3 DNA reads as TGTGCCAGCAGTCCCGGAATCTCCTACGAGCAGTACTTC.

The J gene is TRBJ2-1, the V gene TRBV5-6, with TRBD2 matching over 11 bases. The germline V gene encodes CDR1 SGHDT and CDR2 YYEEEE. The CDR3 totals 17 residues. J was trimmed by 2 bases and V by 2 bases; bases with no gene match: 6. CDR3 sequence reads: CASSLLSGGATYNEQFF. The CDR3 DNA reads as TGTGCCAGCAGCTTACTTAGCGGGGGGGCCACCTACAATGAGCAGTTCTTC.

This chain joins TRBV5-4 and TRBJ1-6, with 7 bases fitting TRBD1. This CDR3 has 15 amino acids. The junction had 5 bases not matched to a gene; V was cut back by 4 bases and J by 4 bases. CDR1 is SGHNT and CDR2 is YYREEE in the germline V gene (reference sequence). In DNA, the CDR3 is TGTGCCAGCAGCGAAGGGGGCGGGTATAATTCACCCCTCCACTTT. Amino acid sequence: CASSEGGGYNSPLHF. Together with reference TRBV5-4 and TRBJ1-6, the CDR3 gives the full variable domain: ETGVTQSPTHLIKTRGQQVTLRCSSQSGHNTVSWYQQALGQGPQFIFQYYREEENGRGNFPPRFSGLQFPNYSSELNVNALELDDSALYLCASSEGGGYNSPLHFGNGTRLTVT.

The chain has TRBV2 and TRBJ2-3, with 10 bases identical to TRBD2. V shed 7 bases, J shed 4 bases, and the junction held 11 bases outside the gene matches. The CDR3 spans 16 residues. CDR1 is SNHLY, CDR2 FYNNEI, per germline. The CDR3 loop reads CASTTPSGGAPDTQYF. CDR3 bases: TGTGCCAGCACAACCCCAAGCGGGGGGGCACCAGATACGCAGTATTTT.

This chain joins TRBV1 and TRBJ2-3; TRBD2 is taken as the D call from the table, unchecked against the DNA. TRBV1 corresponds to a pseudogene. CDR3 length equals 17 residues. The CDR3 reads CTSSQGEASGEADTQYF. The CDR3 bases are TGCACCAGCAGCCAAGGAGAGGCTAGCGGGGAGGCAGATACGCAGTATTTT.

The genes are TRBV3-1 (or the pseudogene TRBV3-2) and TRBJ1-5; no firm D call. The CDR3 spans 14 residues. Trimming cost V 1 base and J 5 bases, with 9 bases left between them. CDR1 is LGHDT, CDR2 YNNKEL, per germline (reference sequence). The CDR3 DNA reads TGTGCCAGCAGCCAAGCAGACGGATATCAGCCCCAGCATTTT. Its protein is CASSQADGYQPQHF.

The chain couples TRBV2 to TRBJ2-3; either TRBD1 or TRBD2 may fit D (6 bases each). The germline V gene encodes CDR1 SNHLY and CDR2 FYNNEI. The CDR3 extends over 15 amino acids. Trimming removed 6 bases from V and 0 bases from J, with 13 bases in between. The CDR3 sequence is CASSLGGHSTDTQYF. The CDR3 DNA sequence: TGTGCCAGCAGCTTGGGGGGACATAGCACAGATACGCAGTATTTT.

The V call is TRBV29-1, the J call TRBJ2-7; D tentatively fits TRBD1 or TRBD2 (5 bases each). V lost 6 bases and J 2 bases, leaving 11 bases between the germline ends. CDR1 and CDR2 (germline): SQVTM, ANQGSEA. The CDR3 is 12 amino acids. CDR3 in DNA: TGCAGCGTCCGGGACGAAACCTACGAGCAGTACTTC. Protein sequence: CSVRDETYEQYF.

The V call is TRBV12-3 or TRBV12-4, the J call TRBJ1-2, with 9 bases aligning to TRBD1. The junction had 4 bases not matched to a gene; V was cut back by 0 bases and J by 14 bases. The CDR3 loop spans 12 amino acids. DNA of the CDR3: TGTGCCAGCAGTTTAGCACAGGGGGCCAATACCTTC. Protein: CASSLAQGANTF.

This sequence joins TRBV5-5 and TRBJ2-7; 8 positions match TRBD1. Germline CDR1 SGHKS, CDR2 YYEKEE (reference sequence). This CDR3 is 15 amino acids long. V was pared by 0 bases and J by 4 bases, with 6 bases of the junction left unmatched. For the CDR3, the DNA is TGTGCCAGCAGCTTGGTTGGACAGGGTCTATACGAGCAGTACTTC. Its protein product is CASSLVGQGLYEQYF.

The chain has TRBV5-6 and TRBJ1-5; D is undetermined. V lost 0 bases, J lost 1 base, and 5 bases lay in between. The CDR3 is made up of 14 amino acids. CDR1 SGHDT and CDR2 YYEEEE come from the germline V gene. CDR3 protein: CASSLGPSNQPQHF. The CDR3 DNA follows: TGTGCCAGCAGCTTGGGACCGAGCAATCAGCCCCAGCATTTT.

V gene TRBV7-8 combines with J gene TRBJ2-2; D is perhaps TRBD1 (6 bases). V lost 0 bases and J lost 2, with 13 bases in between. The CDR3 covers 17 residues. The germline V gene encodes CDR1 SGHVS and CDR2 FQNEAQ. The CDR3, as DNA: TGTGCCAGCAGCTTAGCATTGGGGACACTCAACACCGGGGAGCTGTTTTTT. It specifies CASSLALGTLNTGELFF.

The chain is built from TRBV7-2 and TRBJ1-1, with 8 positions matching TRBD1. J lost 0 bases, V lost 5 bases, and 2 bases had no gene match. This CDR3 spans 14 amino acids. CDR1 and CDR2 (germline): SGHTA, FQGNSA. The CDR3 protein is CASSPGQVNTEAFF. Written as DNA, the CDR3 is TGTGCCAGCAGCCCGGGACAGGTGAACACTGAAGCTTTCTTT. The full variable domain, completed using reference TRBV7-2 and TRBJ1-1, is GAGVSQSPSNKVTEKGKDVELRCDPISGHTALYWYRQSLGQGLEFLIYFQGNSAPDKSGLPSDRFSAERTGGSVSTLTIQRTQQEDSAVYLCASSPGQVNTEAFFGQGTRLTVV.

The CDR3 DNA follows: TGTGCCAGCAGTCGCATTCAGACGAGCACAGATACGCAGTATTTT. Its protein is CASSRIQTSTDTQYF. V and J are TRBV27 and TRBJ2-3; D is uncertain. V was cut by 5 bases and J by 0 bases, with 12 bases left in between. This CDR3 is 15 amino acids long. Germline CDR1 is MNHEY and CDR2 is SMNVEV (reference sequence).

The chain joins TRBV7-2 to TRBJ2-7; no clear D gene. CDR1 and CDR2 from the germline V gene are SGHTA and FQGNSA. This CDR3 comprises 13 residues. Trimming took off 4 bases at V and 2 bases at J, with 9 bases between the two ends. The CDR3 here is CASSSRPPYEQYF. The CDR3 DNA is TGTGCCAGCAGCTCAAGGCCTCCCTACGAGCAGTACTTC.

The CDR3 nucleotides read TGTGCCAGCAGCCCCCGCGGACAGGGGAACTATGGCTACACCTTC. Its translation: CASSPRGQGNYGYTF. This chain links TRBV7-9 with TRBJ1-2; the match to TRBD1 covers 9 bases. V dropped 5 bases and J dropped 2; count of bases not matched to a gene: 6. The CDR3 consists of 15 residues. Germline CDR1 is SEHNR and CDR2 is FQNEAQ (reference sequence).

The chain is built from TRBV27 and TRBJ2-2, with D hard to call. This CDR3 is 13 amino acids long. Between the trimmed V and J ends, which lost 3 bases and 2 bases, there was a span of 4 bases. Germline V CDR1 and CDR2: MNHEY, SMNVEV (reference sequence). The DNA of the CDR3 is TGTGCCAGCAGTTTTCTAAACACCGGGGAGCTGTTTTTT. Protein sequence: CASSFLNTGELFF.

The CDR3 here is CASRVTGVDSETQYF. In DNA, the CDR3 is TGTGCCAGCAGAGTAACAGGGGTTGATAGCGAGACCCAGTACTTC. This rearrangement joins TRBV2 to TRBJ2-5; the match to TRBD1 covers 7 bases. The CDR3 is made up of 15 amino acids. After removal of 6 bases from V and 5 bases from J, the junction contained 12 bases not matched to a gene. Germline CDR1 SNHLY, CDR2 FYNNEI.

CDR3 sequence reads: CASSRRGANTGELFF. Here the CDR3 DNA reads TGCGCCAGCAGCCGGCGGGGGGCGAACACCGGGGAGCTGTTTTTT. The chain couples TRBV5-1 to TRBJ2-2; the match to TRBD2 covers 8 bases. The CDR3 loop spans 15 amino acids. Germline V gene data show CDR1 as SGHRS and CDR2 as YFSETQ. V lost 4 bases, J lost 0 bases, and 2 bases stayed unmatched.

The chain carries TRBV25-1 and TRBJ1-1, with TRBD1 matching 8 bases. The CDR3 runs to 15 residues. J was trimmed by 5 bases and V by 2 bases; bases with no gene match: 7. CDR1 MGHDK and CDR2 SYGVNS come from the germline V gene. CDR3 DNA: TGTGCCAGCAGTGAACGACTGACAGGGGTTACTGAAGCTTTCTTT. This sequence encodes CASSERLTGVTEAFF.

CDR3 coding DNA: TGCGCCAGCAGCTTGGGACCAAGGACAGGGGAATCACATGAGCAGTTCTTC. This encodes CASSLGPRTGESHEQFF. The chain recombines TRBV5-1 with TRBJ2-1, with 9 nucleotides matching TRBD1. J gave up 8 bases and V 0 bases, and 12 bases lay outside the gene matches. Germline lookup yields CDR1 SGHRS and CDR2 YFSETQ. The CDR3 consists of 17 residues.

J is TRBJ2-7 and V is TRBV5-1; D is unresolved. CDR1 and CDR2 (germline): SGHRS, YFSETQ. The CDR3 has 14 residues. V gave up 0 bases and J gave up 1 base, with 8 bases separating them. CDR3 loop: CASSLVGLSYEQYF. The CDR3 DNA sequence: TGCGCCAGCAGCTTGGTCGGCCTATCCTACGAGCAGTACTTC.

This clone was seen a single time. The V gene is TRBV11-2, the J gene TRBJ2-2; D is undetermined. Between the trimmed V and J ends, which lost 3 bases and 1 base, there was a span of 6 bases. CDR3 length equals 14 residues. CDR1 is SGHAT and CDR2 is FQNNGV in the germline V gene. In DNA, the CDR3 is TGTGCCAGCAGCTTCCTTCGGAACACCGGGGAGCTGTTTTTT. Amino acid sequence: CASSFLRNTGELFF.

This rearrangement joins TRBV11-2 to TRBJ2-7; D tentatively reads TRBD1 or TRBD2 (5 bases each). Per germline, CDR1 SGHAT and CDR2 FQNNGV. This CDR3 has 13 amino acids. With 8 bases removed from V and 3 bases from J, the gap between germline ends came to 14 bases. This CDR3 is CASRLGDRYEQYF. CDR3 nucleotides: TGTGCCAGCCGGCTGGGGGATCGCTACGAGCAGTACTTC.

The chain links TRBV6-1 to TRBJ1-6; TRBD1 aligns across 10 bases. Germline V gene lookup returns CDR1 MNHNS and CDR2 SASEGT. The CDR3 runs 14 residues. V lost 3 bases and J lost 10; bases outside the gene matches: 3. DNA of the CDR3: TGTGCCAGCAGTGAGACAGGGGGCTGGTCACCCCTCCACTTT. It translates to CASSETGGWSPLHF.